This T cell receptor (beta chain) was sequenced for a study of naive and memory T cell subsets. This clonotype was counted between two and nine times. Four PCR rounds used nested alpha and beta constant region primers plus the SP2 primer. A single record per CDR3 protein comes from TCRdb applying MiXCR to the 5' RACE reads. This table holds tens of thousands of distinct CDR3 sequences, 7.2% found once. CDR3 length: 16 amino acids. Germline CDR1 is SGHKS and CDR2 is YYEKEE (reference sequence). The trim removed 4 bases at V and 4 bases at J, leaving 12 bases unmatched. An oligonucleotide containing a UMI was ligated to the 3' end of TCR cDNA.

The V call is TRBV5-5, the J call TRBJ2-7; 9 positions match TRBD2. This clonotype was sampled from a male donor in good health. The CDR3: CASSPGIAGAMYEQYF. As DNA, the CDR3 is TGTGCCAGCAGCCCCGGGATAGCGGGAGCTATGTACGAGCAGTACTTC.